This T cell receptor beta chain comes out of a study of technical replicates of blood from a few donors. The table came from immunoSEQ multiplex PCR; TCRdb's copy has only in-frame clones and leaves some out. This sample carries roughly 61,000 clones, approximately 97% of them seen once, and the ten largest clones take 0.19%. The sequenced sample consisted of T cells isolated from PBMCs. The TCR was taken from a human donor in good health.

CDR3 loop: CSVLTSGSAEQFF. CDR3 in DNA: TGCAGCGTCCTGACTAGCGGGAGCGCCGAGCAGTTCTTC. V and J are TRBV29-1 and TRBJ2-1, with 12 positions matching TRBD2. This CDR3 has 13 residues. Per the germline V gene, CDR1 is SQVTM and CDR2 is ANQGSEA. The junction had 7 bases not matched to a gene; V was cut back by 6 bases and J by 10 bases.